A single sample gave rise to the 27 T cell receptor beta chains below, sequenced in a study of metastatic and nonmetastatic thyroid tumors. All patients were untreated before thyroid surgery. TCRdb re-processed the PCR reads through MiXCR. Among roughly 57,000 clones, roughly 22% were seen once, and the ten largest hold 4% to 5%. Specimen: blood. The receptors come from a female donor with papillary thyroid cancer or a benign thyroid nodule (not recorded which). Some clones in this sample may be carry-over from other donors' samples.

This clone occurred many times. This sequence joins TRBV9 and TRBJ2-7; 7 bases align to TRBD2. This CDR3 region has 14 residues. Germline loops: CDR1 SGDLS, CDR2 YYNGEE. V gave up 7 bases and J gave up 2 bases; unmatched junction bases: 9. The CDR3 protein is CASGGGTFPYEQYF. Written as DNA, the CDR3 is TGTGCCAGCGGGGGAGGGACTTTTCCCTACGAGCAGTACTTC. The whole variable domain, remainder taken from reference TRBV9 and TRBJ2-7, is DSGVTQTPKHLITATGQRVTLRCSPRSGDLSVYWYQQSLDQGLQFLIQYYNGEERAKGNILERFSAQQFPDLHSELNLSSLELGDSALYFCASGGGTFPYEQYFGPGTRLTVT.

This clone was seen repeatedly, ten times or more. This chain links TRBV2 with TRBJ1-2, with D hard to call. The CDR3 sequence is 15 residues long. The V and J ends lost 6 bases and 3 bases respectively, with 17 bases between them. Germline values: CDR1 SNHLY, CDR2 FYNNEI. CDR3 nucleotides: TGTGCCAGCAGGAAGGATGGAGGGCGGGACTATGGCTACACCTTC. Encoded protein: CASRKDGGRDYGYTF.

The sample holds many counts of this clone. This sequence joins TRBV5-4 and TRBJ1-2; tentatively, D is TRBD1 (5 bases). CDR3 size: 14 residues. The V end lost 1 base, the J end lost 8 bases, and 15 bases lay between the germline ends. Germline V gene sequence: CDR1 SGHNT, CDR2 YYREEE (reference sequence). As DNA, the CDR3 is TGTGCCAGCAGCTTGCGGGGGGGGGTGGACGGCTACACCTTC. Translation: CASSLRGGVDGYTF.

In this sample, this clone turned up many times. The DNA for the CDR3 is TGTGCCAGCAGTTTAAGGGGAAGTAGCAATCAGCCCCAGCATTTT. As protein: CASSLRGSSNQPQHF. The chain is built from TRBV12-3 or TRBV12-4 and TRBJ1-5; the D gene is possibly TRBD1 (5 bases). The V gene lost 2 bases and the J gene lost 0 bases, with 8 bases spanning the gap. This CDR3 region has 15 residues.

In its sample, this clone was seen many times. The chain has TRBV6-1 and TRBJ2-7, with TRBD1 identical over 8 bases. Unmatched junction bases numbered 4, after V lost 1 base and J lost 5 bases. CDR1 MNHNS and CDR2 SASEGT come from the germline V gene. This CDR3 has 14 residues. Here the CDR3 reads CASSEVQGVDEQYF. The CDR3 bases are TGTGCCAGCAGTGAAGTACAGGGGGTAGACGAGCAGTACTTC.

In this sample, this clone turned up many times. The genes are TRBV27 and TRBJ2-2; TRBD2 aligns across 12 bases. With V trimmed by 6 bases and J by 10 bases, 12 bases remained unmatched. Germline V lookup: CDR1 MNHEY, CDR2 SMNVEV (reference sequence). The CDR3 has 16 residues. CDR3 in DNA: TGTGCCAGCAGAGGACTAGCGGGGCTGGGATCTAAGGAGCTGTTTTTT. Translating gives CASRGLAGLGSKELFF.

This clone was seen at least ten times. This chain uses TRBV30 with TRBJ1-6, with D tentatively TRBD1 (6 bases). The CDR3 totals 15 residues. The germline CDR1 and CDR2 sequences are GTSNPN and SVGIG (reference sequence). Trimming removed 0 bases at V and 9 bases at J, with 15 bases between. CDR3 nucleotides: TGTGCCTGGAGTGTAAGTCGTCAGGGGAGTTCACCCCTCCACTTT. The encoded protein is CAWSVSRQGSSPLHF.

This clone showed up just a few times. A much larger clone lies a single base off, so this may be a read error. This chain joins TRBV19 and TRBJ2-1; D not certain. The germline CDR1 and CDR2 sequences are LNHDA and SQIVND (reference sequence). Trimming took 6 bases from V and 4 from J, leaving 13 bases between them. CDR3 length equals 14 residues. The CDR3 loop is CASRARTGYNEQFF. Here the CDR3 DNA reads TGTGCCAGTAGAGCCCGGACGGGTTACAATGAGCAGTTCTTC.

This clone was detected many times. This rearrangement joins TRBV15 to TRBJ1-5, with a tentative D call TRBD1 (5 bases). V lost 3 bases to trimming and J lost 3 bases, with 18 bases between them. This CDR3 has 17 amino acids. Germline assignment: CDR1 LNHNV and CDR2 YYDKDF (reference sequence). This chain's CDR3 is CATSRPPGTLSNQPQHF. As DNA, the CDR3 is TGTGCCACCAGCAGGCCCCCGGGGACCCTATCCAATCAGCCCCAGCATTTT.

This clone was counted between two and nine times. This could be a read error, since a much larger clone is one nucleotide away. The V call is TRBV10-3, the J call TRBJ2-3; D gene unclear. The ends were cut back, 6 bases at V and 1 base at J, with 8 bases in the middle. This CDR3 has 13 amino acids. Germline V gene data show CDR1 as ENHRY and CDR2 as SYGVKD. The CDR3 nucleotides read TGTGCCATCAGCCCTCTGGGCACAGATACGCAGTATTTT. Protein: CAISPLGTDTQYF.

As to this clone: A read error may account for a junction end that differs from germline. The chain has TRBV20-1 and TRBJ1-1; TRBD1 matches at 7 bases. The CDR3 covers 14 residues. Germline V gene sequence: CDR1 DFQATT, CDR2 SNEGSKA (reference sequence). The CDR3 protein is CSARDRRGNPEAFF. The DNA of the CDR3 is TGCAGTGCTAGGGACAGGCGGGGGAACCCTGAAGCTTTCTTT.

This sequence joins TRBV6-1 and TRBJ2-7, with D possibly being TRBD2 (5 bases). Germline assignment: CDR1 MNHNS and CDR2 SASEGT. Trimming took off 10 bases at V and 4 bases at J, with 23 bases between the two ends. The CDR3 extends over 15 amino acids. CDR3 coding DNA: TGTGCCACTCGTACCGGAGCTAGCTGGAGTTACGAGCAGTACTTC. Translating gives CATRTGASWSYEQYF.

This clone was detected many times. The V and J genes are TRBV6-2 or TRBV6-3 and TRBJ1-1; D perhaps matches TRBD1 (5 bases). The germline V gene encodes CDR1 MNHEY and CDR2 SVGEGT. The CDR3 length is 14 residues. Trimming pared 4 bases from V and 0 bases from J, leaving 9 bases between. For the CDR3, the DNA is TGTGCCAGCAGTTCAGACAGCATGAACACTGAAGCTTTCTTT. Encoded protein: CASSSDSMNTEAFF.

This clone was counted between two and nine times. This sequence may be a read error, since a much larger clone differs from it by one base. V is TRBV28 and J is TRBJ2-5, with no clear D. Per the germline V gene, CDR1 is MDHEN and CDR2 is SYDVKM. The CDR3 runs 13 residues. Trimming took off 4 bases at V and 3 bases at J, with 9 bases between the two ends. The CDR3 sequence is CASSSYMEETQYF. The DNA for the CDR3 is TGTGCCAGCAGTTCCTACATGGAAGAGACCCAGTACTTC.

The V call is TRBV5-1, the J call TRBJ1-2; TRBD1 aligns across 7 bases. CDR1 is SGHRS, CDR2 YFSETQ, per germline. Unmatched junction bases numbered 6, after V lost 2 bases and J lost 2 bases. CDR3 length: 15 amino acids. The CDR3 here is CASSFGGQNNYGYTF. The DNA of the CDR3 is TGCGCCAGCAGCTTTGGGGGACAGAACAACTATGGCTACACCTTC.

The chain carries TRBV6-5 and TRBJ1-5, with no clear D. This CDR3 is 15 amino acids long. V was pared by 0 bases and J by 7 bases, with 13 bases between. Germline assignment: CDR1 MNHEY and CDR2 SVGAGI. CDR3 amino acids: CASSYSAWVGQPQHF. The CDR3 DNA sequence: TGTGCCAGCAGTTACTCGGCATGGGTCGGACAGCCCCAGCATTTT.

This chain links TRBV4-2 with TRBJ2-2; tentative D call: TRBD1 (5 bases). The CDR3 length is 17 residues. CDR1 is LGHNA, CDR2 YNFKEQ, per germline. V shed 4 bases and J shed 7 bases, with 22 bases lying between them. As DNA, the CDR3 is TGTGCCAGCAGCCTGTCCCCTACAGGATCTCGAGTCGGGGAGCTGTTTTTT. This sequence encodes CASSLSPTGSRVGELFF.

In this sample, this clone turned up many times. This rearrangement joins TRBV4-2 to TRBJ2-3; D is possibly TRBD2 (6 bases). The CDR3 contains 14 residues. CDR1 LGHNA and CDR2 YNFKEQ come from the germline V gene. Between the trimmed V and J ends, which lost 4 bases and 0 bases, there was a span of 8 bases. The CDR3 region is CASSPGLSTDTQYF. The CDR3, as DNA: TGTGCCAGCAGCCCGGGACTCAGCACAGATACGCAGTATTTT.

This clone has at least ten counts. The chain joins TRBV29-1 to TRBJ2-7; a possible D gene is TRBD1 (6 bases). V lost 0 bases and J 0 bases, leaving 9 bases between the germline ends. The length of the CDR3 is 14 residues. Germline V gene sequence: CDR1 SQVTM, CDR2 ANQGSEA. DNA of the CDR3: TGCAGCGTTGAAGATGGGGACAACTCCTACGAGCAGTACTTC. This gives the protein CSVEDGDNSYEQYF.

This clone was observed a handful of times. V gene TRBV27 combines with J gene TRBJ2-7; tentative D call: TRBD2 (5 bases). V was shortened by 10 bases and J by 0 bases, with 16 bases between the two germline ends. CDR1 is MNHEY, CDR2 SMNVEV, per germline (reference sequence). This CDR3 region has 14 residues. The CDR3 loop reads CANPLNGISYEQYF. The CDR3 DNA reads as TGTGCCAACCCCCTGAACGGGATCTCCTACGAGCAGTACTTC.

Regarding this clone: It is likely a read error, because the conserved phenylalanine at the end of the CDR3 is missing. The V and J genes are TRBV20-1 and TRBJ1-5; possibly TRBD1 for D (5 bases). The CDR3 is made up of 13 amino acids. In germline, CDR1 is DFQATT, CDR2 SNEGSKA (reference sequence). V was cut by 1 base and J by 5 bases, with 9 bases left in between. The CDR3 bases are TGCAGTGCTAGAGGGGACGCCGATCAGCCCCAGCATATT. Translated, it gives CSARGDADQPQHI.

This clone was observed many times. The V call is TRBV10-3, the J call TRBJ2-7; weak D call: TRBD2 (6 bases). Germline CDR1 ENHRY, CDR2 SYGVKD. CDR3 length: 13 amino acids. V gave up 1 base and J gave up 3 bases, with 7 bases separating them. In DNA, the CDR3 is TGTGCCATCAGTGAGTACGGGGGCTACGAGCAGTACTTC. Translation: CAISEYGGYEQYF.

In its sample, this clone was seen many times. The rearrangement links TRBV3-1 to TRBJ2-1; no firm D call. Between the trimmed V and J ends, which lost 4 bases and 7 bases, there was a span of 11 bases. CDR1 is LGHDT, CDR2 YNNKEL, per germline (reference sequence). This CDR3 spans 13 amino acids. This chain's CDR3 is CASSLGALNEQFF. The CDR3 DNA follows: TGTGCCAGCAGCCTCGGAGCTCTAAATGAGCAGTTCTTC.

The gene calls are TRBV30 and TRBJ2-5, with 7 positions matching TRBD2. This CDR3 is 13 amino acids long. Germline CDR1 is GTSNPN and CDR2 is SVGIG (reference sequence). After removal of 2 bases from V and 8 bases from J, the junction contained 8 bases not matched to a gene. CDR3 DNA sequence: TGTGCCTGGAGTCAAGGGGCGGGGGTCACCCAGTACTTC. This encodes CAWSQGAGVTQYF.

The rearrangement uses TRBV30 and TRBJ1-3; D is unresolved. Germline-derived CDR1 and CDR2 are GTSNPN and SVGIG (reference sequence). CDR3 size: 13 residues. With 0 bases removed from V and 4 bases from J, the gap between germline ends came to 7 bases. The DNA of the CDR3 is TGTGCCTGGAGTGTACACTCAGGAAACACCATATATTTT. Its protein product is CAWSVHSGNTIYF.

This clone was observed many times. This chain connects TRBV11-2 to TRBJ2-3; D gene unclear. Trimming left V 1 base short and J 2 bases short, with 19 bases between. This CDR3 contains 18 residues. Germline V gene sequence: CDR1 SGHAT, CDR2 FQNNGV. The chain's CDR3 is CASSLVGPRRSNTDTQYF. The DNA for the CDR3 is TGTGCCAGCAGCTTAGTAGGGCCCAGAAGGTCCAACACAGATACGCAGTATTTT.

V gene TRBV30 combines with J gene TRBJ1-6; D is uncertain. V lost 0 bases and J lost 11, with 11 bases in between. Germline loops: CDR1 GTSNPN, CDR2 SVGIG (reference sequence). The CDR3 contains 13 residues. CDR3: CAWSVLGNTPLHF. The CDR3 nucleotides read TGTGCCTGGAGTGTACTGGGGAACACACCCCTCCACTTT.